This TCR beta chain appears in the sequencing data of a study of blood T cell repertoires in COVID-19. This clone was seen ten or more times. Authors' analysis steps: For nucleated cells, counts were estimated from reference gene primer amplification. Profiling relied on immunoSEQ multiplex PCR, and the TCRdb table lists in-frame clones only, not all of them. That table gives V, J and clone size, and the DNA gave D and trimming. This table has 250,000 or so clones, approximately 86% appearing once. With 6 bases removed from V and 0 bases from J, the gap between germline ends came to 9 bases. The CDR3 has 14 residues. Germline V gene lookup returns CDR1 MNHEY and CDR2 SVGAGI.

This clonotype was sampled from a man in his forties with active or convalescent COVID-19. The sample consisted of peripheral blood. The V call is TRBV6-5, the J call TRBJ2-1; D gene unclear. CDR3 in amino acids: CASSKMSSYNEQFF. The CDR3, as DNA: TGTGCCAGCAGCAAGATGAGCTCCTACAATGAGCAGTTCTTC.